The clone carrying this TCR beta chain appeared a few times. Its antigen is undetermined. The authors built TCR beta libraries using iRepertoire HTBI primers and Arm-PCR of CDR3 regions. TCRdb reanalysed the multiplex PCR reads using MiXCR and keeps one entry per CDR3 protein. The table shows some 560,000 distinct CDR3 sequences, with 15% to 20% occurring only once. The source of the sample is a study of regulatory T cells in long-lasting Graves disease. Regarding the study as a whole: Persistent Graves' patients showed a TCR diversity that was lower than that of newly diagnosed ones. Analyses excluded thyroid tissue, covering peripheral blood alone.

Stated time point: newly diagnosed GD, antithyroid drugs for less than 3 months. Isolated PBMC RNA provided the starting material for the TCR library. CDR3 length equals 13 residues. Trimming left V 6 bases short and J 7 bases short, with 15 bases between. The germline CDR1 and CDR2 sequences are MNHEY and SMNVEV (reference sequence). This sample was shared with a second study, whose subject was T cells in Graves' hyperthyroidism and ophthalmopathy. This second report adds: Patients aged 18 to 65 had newly diagnosed hyperthyroidism of under 2 months' duration.

This chain joins TRBV27 and TRBJ1-2, with D possibly matching TRBD1 (6 bases). This material consisted of peripheral blood mononuclear cells (PBMCs), taken at new diagnosis, from a patient treated with antithyroid drugs. The sequence was collected from a woman between 40 and 65 years old with Graves disease. CDR3 coding DNA: TGTGCCAGCAGGGGTCTGGGGGCGCGTGGCTACACCTTC. It encodes CASRGLGARGYTF.